This T cell receptor (beta chain) emerged from a study of cytomegalovirus exposure and HLA in healthy donors. In the case of this clone: The antigen is not known.

This PCR relied on a set of 60 Vbeta primers and 13 Jbeta primers. Using immunoSEQ multiplex PCR, the repertoire was profiled, and TCRdb retains in-frame clones only, with some absent. Of about 200,000 clones in the sample, about 79% were seen once. Notes on the study in general: For most TCR beta V segments, an earlier analysis put the productive rate at about 87% or about 30% of the time. Among TCR beta chains, those listed as cytomegalovirus-associated numbered under 200. Across donors, sequencing depth was assumed by presence/absence analyses to be roughly uniform.

The CDR3 extends over 15 amino acids. The specimen was PBMCs. The V and J genes are TRBV21-1 and TRBJ2-2; TRBD1 is taken as the D call from the table, unchecked against the DNA. TRBV21-1 is shown as a pseudogene. The TCR originated in a man aged 18 to 30 in good health and CMV-seronegative. The CDR3 reads CASRGANGDTGELFF. The CDR3 DNA follows: TGTGCCAGCAGGGGGGCTAATGGGGACACCGGGGAGCTGTTTTTT.